Presented here are 32 T cell receptor beta chains from one specimen sequenced in a study of T cell responses to AZD1222 COVID-19 vaccine. Measured with immunoSEQ multiplex PCR; TCRdb has only the in-frame clones, and not every one. The sample includes approximately 140,000 clones, about 93% of them seen just once. This material consisted of peripheral blood, taken on day 0 of AZD1222 vaccination. The receptors originated from an adult in good health.

This clone appeared a single time. The rearrangement links TRBV5-6 to TRBJ2-5, with no clear D. Germline V lookup: CDR1 SGHDT, CDR2 YYEEEE. V lost 0 bases and J lost 7, with 13 bases in between. The CDR3 totals 14 residues. CDR3 DNA sequence: TGTGCCAGCAGCTTGGTGGCCGGAAGGGTGACCCAGTACTTC. Amino acid sequence: CASSLVAGRVTQYF.

This clone was observed a few times. The V gene is TRBV5-5, the J gene TRBJ1-5; weak D call: TRBD1 (5 bases). V was shortened by 1 base and J by 9 bases, with 17 bases between the two germline ends. Germline V CDR1 and CDR2: SGHKS, YYEKEE (reference sequence). The CDR3 covers 15 residues. CDR3 residues: CASSLRGLPNTPQHF. In DNA form, the CDR3 reads TGTGCCAGCAGCTTGCGGGGGTTACCAAATACGCCCCAGCATTTT.

This chain uses TRBV4-2 with TRBJ2-1; possible D gene TRBD2, 6 bases. This CDR3 has 15 residues. Germline loops: CDR1 LGHNA, CDR2 YNFKEQ. Trimming cost V 1 base and J 7 bases, with 14 bases left between them. CDR3 sequence reads: CASSQGTGVWNEQFF. CDR3 in DNA: TGTGCCAGCAGCCAAGGGACGGGGGTTTGGAATGAGCAGTTCTTC.

The CDR3 region is CASSELAGVTPLYV. In DNA form, the CDR3 reads TGTGCCAGCAGTGAGTTAGCGGGAGTTACCCCCCTGTACGTC. V usage is TRBV25-1 and J usage is TRBJ2-7; the match to TRBD2 covers 9 bases. In germline, CDR1 is MGHDK, CDR2 SYGVNS. V shed 3 bases, J shed 12 bases, and the junction held 12 bases outside the gene matches. CDR3 length: 14 residues.

The chain joins TRBV6-5 to TRBJ1-1, with unresolved D. V dropped 6 bases and J dropped 8 bases, with 10 bases sitting between them. Germline V gene data show CDR1 as MNHEY and CDR2 as SVGAGI. The CDR3 runs 11 residues. The CDR3 DNA reads as TGTGCCAGCAGGGGTTTATCCGAAGCTTTCTTT. It translates to CASRGLSEAFF.

The V call is TRBV2, the J call TRBJ1-1, with TRBD1 as a possible D gene (6 bases). The germline gives CDR1 SNHLY, CDR2 FYNNEI. Deletions cut 2 bases from V and 0 bases from J, with 16 bases between. CDR3 length: 17 amino acids. CDR3 DNA: TGTGCCAGCAGTGAATGGGGGTACGGACAGATGAACACTGAAGCTTTCTTT. It codes for CASSEWGYGQMNTEAFF.

The chain combines TRBV28 with TRBJ1-2, with 10 bases fitting TRBD1. The germline V gene encodes CDR1 MDHEN and CDR2 SYDVKM. This CDR3 is 16 amino acids long. J was trimmed by 6 bases and V by 5 bases; bases with no gene match: 12. CDR3 region: CASSPAGQGLWNGYTF. CDR3 bases: TGTGCCAGCAGTCCCGCGGGACAGGGGCTATGGAATGGCTACACCTTC.

J is TRBJ1-5 and V is TRBV6-1; possibly TRBD1 for D (6 bases). Trimming removed 2 bases at V and 3 bases at J, with 17 bases between. The V gene's germline CDR1 is MNHNS and CDR2 SASEGT. The length of the CDR3 is 17 residues. The DNA for the CDR3 is TGTGCCAGCAGTGAATGGAGGCAGGGGCCGGTCAATCAGCCCCAGCATTTT. Translated, it gives CASSEWRQGPVNQPQHF.

This clone occurred once. The rearrangement joins TRBV6-1 to TRBJ1-1; no reliable D call. V lost 0 bases and J lost 3, with 17 bases in between. The CDR3 spans 17 residues. Germline loops: CDR1 MNHNS, CDR2 SASEGT. The CDR3 coding sequence is TGTGCCAGCAGTGAAGCGGGAGGGTATGGCGGAGACACTGAAGCTTTCTTT. It is translated as CASSEAGGYGGDTEAFF.

V gene TRBV19 combines with J gene TRBJ1-1; TRBD1 might be the D (5 bases). This CDR3 has 14 amino acids. Germline values: CDR1 LNHDA, CDR2 SQIVND (reference sequence). With 6 bases removed from V and 6 bases from J, the gap between germline ends came to 17 bases. CDR3 residues: CASSPDRGLAEAFF. CDR3 in DNA: TGTGCCAGTAGCCCGGATAGGGGTTTGGCTGAAGCTTTCTTT.

The chain combines TRBV7-8 with TRBJ1-2; 8 bases are a match to TRBD1. CDR1 SGHVS and CDR2 FQNEAQ come from the germline V gene. V lost 5 bases to trimming and J lost 4 bases; unmatched junction nucleotides: 12. CDR3 length: 16 amino acids. The CDR3 here is CASSPIGGQVGYGYTF. CDR3 sequence (DNA): TGTGCCAGCAGCCCGATAGGGGGACAGGTCGGCTATGGCTACACCTTC.

The V call is TRBV4-2, the J call TRBJ1-1, with 7 positions matching TRBD1. Germline V gene data show CDR1 as LGHNA and CDR2 as YNFKEQ. V was clipped by 6 bases and J by 0 bases; unmatched bases: 4. There are 14 residues in the CDR3. The CDR3: CASRAGTVNTEAFF. In DNA, the CDR3 is TGTGCCAGCAGAGCCGGGACAGTGAACACTGAAGCTTTCTTT.

V gene TRBV3-1 (or the pseudogene TRBV3-2) combines with J gene TRBJ2-7; perhaps D is TRBD1 or TRBD2 (5 bases each). This CDR3 region has 13 residues. Germline V gene lookup returns CDR1 LGHDT and CDR2 YNNKEL (reference sequence). Trimming removed 5 bases from V and 6 bases from J, with 14 bases in between. CDR3 coding DNA: TGTGCCAGCAGCTTCGGGACGACCAGCGAGCAGTACGTC. Its protein is CASSFGTTSEQYV.

A single count supports this clone. The chain employs TRBV7-9 and TRBJ1-2; the match to TRBD1 covers 7 bases. Germline CDR1 and CDR2: SEHNR and FQNEAQ (reference sequence). V trimming: 4 bases; J trimming: 1 base; junction bases outside the gene matches: 6. This CDR3 spans 15 amino acids. CDR3 DNA: TGTGCCAGCAGCTCCCCGACAGGGAATAACTATGGCTACACCTTC. Protein sequence: CASSSPTGNNYGYTF.

The chain recombines TRBV7-3 with TRBJ2-2; D gene ambiguous. CDR3 length equals 14 residues. Trimming stripped 4 bases from V and 0 bases from J, with 6 bases between. Germline assignment: CDR1 SGHTA and CDR2 FQGTGA. CDR3 sequence: CASSSHANTGELFF. Here the CDR3 DNA reads TGTGCCAGCAGCTCGCACGCGAACACCGGGGAGCTGTTTTTT.

The chain is built from TRBV5-3 and TRBJ1-2; D unresolved. TRBV5-3 is designated an ORF whose function remains uncertain. Trimming took 1 base from V and 4 from J, leaving 14 bases between them. The CDR3 is made up of 15 amino acids. CDR3 sequence (DNA): TGTGCCAGAAGCTTGTTTCTTGGGGATCCCTATGGCTACACCTTC. Translation gives CARSLFLGDPYGYTF.

In this sample, this clone turned up once. This chain joins TRBV4-3 and TRBJ2-7, with 7 bases fitting TRBD1. J was trimmed by 3 bases and V by 0 bases; bases with no gene match: 8. Germline CDR1 and CDR2: LGHNA and YSLEER. The CDR3 covers 16 residues. The CDR3 coding sequence is TGCGCCAGCAGCCAAGATGGGGCGACAGGGAACTACGAGCAGTACGTC. Translating it yields CASSQDGATGNYEQYV.

V gene TRBV7-2 combines with J gene TRBJ2-3; tentative D call: TRBD2 (5 bases). The CDR3 consists of 16 residues. Germline CDR1 and CDR2: SGHTA and FQGNSA. Trimming removed 3 bases from V and 2 bases from J, with 15 bases in between. The CDR3 spells CASSFVGSGLTDTQYF. The CDR3 DNA is TGTGCCAGCAGCTTCGTGGGCAGCGGACTCACAGATACGCAGTATTTT.

This clone has only one observation. V is TRBV24-1 and J is TRBJ1-2; D is ambiguous. CDR1 and CDR2 (germline): KGHDR, SFDVKD. Deletions cut 2 bases from V and 4 bases from J, with 7 bases between. CDR3 length: 13 amino acids. CDR3 coding DNA: TGTGCCACCAGTGATTCGACGGTCTATGGCTACACCTTC. It is translated as CATSDSTVYGYTF.

CDR3 sequence reads: CASSLGGLSTDTQYF. As DNA, the CDR3 is TGTGCCAGCAGTTTGGGGGGGCTCAGCACAGATACGCAGTATTTT. V usage is TRBV28 and J usage is TRBJ2-3; D is possibly TRBD2 (7 bases). V was clipped by 3 bases and J by 0 bases, with 10 bases between them. Germline V gene sequence: CDR1 MDHEN, CDR2 SYDVKM. CDR3 length: 15 residues.

The chain combines TRBV29-1 with TRBJ1-1; D gene ambiguous. The CDR3 runs 11 residues. V lost 1 base and J lost 3, with 3 bases in between. Germline V gene lookup returns CDR1 SQVTM and CDR2 ANQGSEA. The CDR3 DNA is TGCAGCGTTGAAGGGGACACTGAAGCTTTCTTT. This gives the protein CSVEGDTEAFF.

The chain recombines TRBV18 with TRBJ1-2; D gene uncertain. Trimming left V 3 bases short and J 2 bases short, with 16 bases between. This CDR3 spans 16 amino acids. The germline gives CDR1 KGHSH, CDR2 LQKENI. The CDR3 is CASSPTGSKLNYGYTF. CDR3 nucleotides: TGTGCCAGCTCACCGACGGGATCGAAGTTAAACTATGGCTACACCTTC.

The chain combines TRBV28 with TRBJ1-1, with D unresolved. The CDR3 has 11 amino acids. V was trimmed by 6 bases and J by 10 bases, leaving 12 bases between them. Germline V gives CDR1 MDHEN, CDR2 SYDVKM. In DNA form, the CDR3 reads TGTGCCAGCAGGAGGGCGGCCTCAGCTTTCTTT. Translation gives CASRRAASAFF. The complete variable domain, with remaining parts taken from reference TRBV28 and TRBJ1-1, reads DVKVTQSSRYLVKRTGEKVFLECVQDMDHENMFWYRQDPGLGLRLIYFSYDVKMKEKGDIPEGYSVSREKKERFSLILESASTNQTSMYLCASRRAASAFFGQGTRLTVV.

The chain joins TRBV5-1 to TRBJ1-4; D unresolved. The germline V and J ends were trimmed by 0 bases and 7 bases, with 10 bases remaining between them. The V gene's germline CDR1 is SGHRS and CDR2 YFSETQ. The CDR3 consists of 14 residues. Here the CDR3 DNA reads TGCGCCAGCAGCTTGGGGGGAGAACTTGAAAAACTGTTTTTT. Protein sequence: CASSLGGELEKLFF.

This chain connects TRBV7-3 to TRBJ1-3; D uncertain. CDR3 size: 14 residues. In germline, CDR1 is SGHTA, CDR2 FQGTGA. Trimming stripped 0 bases from V and 7 bases from J, with 10 bases between. The CDR3 region is CASSLTNTGNTIYF. The DNA for the CDR3 is TGTGCCAGCAGCTTAACGAATACCGGGAACACCATATATTTT.

V is TRBV27 and J is TRBJ1-2; 12 bases match TRBD1. This CDR3 contains 16 residues. The germline CDR1 and CDR2 sequences are MNHEY and SMNVEV (reference sequence). Trimming took 6 bases from V and 4 from J; bases not matched to a gene: 9. CDR3 loop: CASRALGTGGFYGYTF. The CDR3 DNA is TGTGCCAGCAGGGCCCTCGGGACAGGGGGCTTCTATGGCTACACCTTC.

V is TRBV3-1 (or the pseudogene TRBV3-2) and J is TRBJ1-1, with D possibly being TRBD1 (5 bases). Trimming pared 1 base from V and 3 bases from J, leaving 6 bases between. The germline V gene encodes CDR1 LGHDT and CDR2 YNNKEL (reference sequence). The CDR3 is made up of 13 amino acids. The DNA of the CDR3 is TGTGCCAGCAGCCAAGGGACATACACTGAAGCTTTCTTT. This codes for CASSQGTYTEAFF.

The rearrangement joins TRBV19 to TRBJ1-2; D may be TRBD1 (5 bases). V was clipped by 1 base and J by 7 bases, with 22 bases between them. Germline V lookup: CDR1 LNHDA, CDR2 SQIVND (reference sequence). This CDR3 spans 17 amino acids. The CDR3 bases are TGTGCCAGTAGTATAGTTCGGGGCAGCTTGGAGGCGCGTGGCTACACCTTC. As protein: CASSIVRGSLEARGYTF.

The rearrangement uses TRBV2 and TRBJ2-4; tentative D call: TRBD2 (6 bases). Trimming removed 6 bases at V and 0 bases at J, with 9 bases between. Germline assignment: CDR1 SNHLY and CDR2 FYNNEI. The CDR3 has 14 residues. CDR3 in DNA: TGTGCCAGCAGCGGGAGTCTAGCCAAAAACATTCAGTACTTC. It encodes CASSGSLAKNIQYF.

The CDR3 DNA sequence: TGTGCCAGCAGCCAAGTCCTGTGGACAGGGGGCGATTCCAATGAGCAGTTCTTC. It codes for CASSQVLWTGGDSNEQFF. This sequence joins TRBV14 and TRBJ2-1, with 11 nucleotides matching TRBD1. The CDR3 consists of 18 residues. The J segment lost 6 bases and the V segment lost 1 base, leaving 11 bases of the junction unmatched. Germline assignment: CDR1 SGHDN and CDR2 FVKESK.

The rearrangement links TRBV5-6 to TRBJ1-5, with 7 bases aligning to TRBD1. This CDR3 is built from 15 residues. Trimming removed 4 bases from V and 4 bases from J; junction bases left unmatched: 8. Germline CDR1 reads SGHDT; CDR2 reads YYEEEE. The CDR3 loop reads CASSLRTGNNQPQHF. The CDR3 region has the DNA TGTGCCAGCAGCCTAAGGACAGGCAATAATCAGCCCCAGCATTTT.

This chain connects TRBV5-1 to TRBJ1-4; D is unresolved. The CDR3 spans 17 residues. V was pared by 0 bases and J by 2 bases, with 14 bases between. Germline CDR1 and CDR2: SGHRS and YFSETQ. The CDR3 here is CASSLGGLRVTNEKLFF. The CDR3 DNA reads as TGCGCCAGCAGCTTGGGTGGACTTCGGGTTACTAATGAAAAACTGTTTTTT.